The rows below give T cell receptor beta chains drawn from one sample of a study of lymphopenia after photon versus proton radiotherapy. Generated by immunoSEQ multiplex PCR, the TCRdb table keeps only in-frame clones and is missing some. The data show tens of thousands of clones, with about four fifths seen just once and over 1.2% held by the top ten. The sequences come from peripheral blood, collected from a patient treated with proton-based radiotherapy. The receptors stem from a man in his 60s with pancreatic cancer. Each CDR3 is given without its conserved first and last residue. Fields, in order: CDR3 protein, J gene, V gene.

cdr3_aa: ASRVDSHNSGANVLT
j_call: TRBJ2-6
v_call: TRBV5-1

cdr3_aa: ASSMARVGGEQY
j_call: TRBJ2-7
v_call: TRBV5-4

cdr3_aa: ASSIGRANEQF
j_call: TRBJ2-1
v_call: TRBV19

cdr3_aa: ASSPYSGGLTGELF
j_call: TRBJ2-2
v_call: TRBV9

cdr3_aa: ASSLVGGGQGGEKLF
j_call: TRBJ1-4
v_call: TRBV7-2

cdr3_aa: ASSLDNLNYGYT
j_call: TRBJ1-2
v_call: TRBV28

cdr3_aa: ASSQGWELF
j_call: TRBJ1-4
v_call: TRBV14

cdr3_aa: ASSRTSGSYEQY
j_call: TRBJ2-7
v_call: TRBV19

cdr3_aa: ASSDRGGPNTEAF
j_call: TRBJ1-1
v_call: TRBV6-1

cdr3_aa: ASSPPPGLANYGYT
j_call: TRBJ1-2
v_call: TRBV18

cdr3_aa: ASSYLRGTADTQY
j_call: TRBJ2-3
v_call: TRBV7-9

cdr3_aa: ASSFVDQPQH
j_call: TRBJ1-5
v_call: TRBV7-9

cdr3_aa: ASSRSRASDGYT
j_call: TRBJ1-2
v_call: TRBV14

cdr3_aa: AISESGRGHSGELF
j_call: TRBJ2-2
v_call: TRBV10-3

cdr3_aa: ASSYSGTGAWGYT
j_call: TRBJ1-2
v_call: TRBV6-6

cdr3_aa: ASSLGQGLTDTQY
j_call: TRBJ2-3
v_call: TRBV11-3

cdr3_aa: ASSYSTDNYGYT
j_call: TRBJ1-2
v_call: TRBV6-5

cdr3_aa: ASSPTSLNPGQNQPQH
j_call: TRBJ1-5
v_call: TRBV18

cdr3_aa: AWTEDNEKLF
j_call: TRBJ1-4
v_call: TRBV30

cdr3_aa: ASSHDLNTEAF
j_call: TRBJ1-1
v_call: TRBV5-1

cdr3_aa: ASSLAGVGEQF
j_call: TRBJ2-1
v_call: TRBV19

cdr3_aa: ASSQRTTNYVGYT
j_call: TRBJ1-2
v_call: TRBV23-1

cdr3_aa: ASSKPGTAISRGQF
j_call: TRBJ2-1
v_call: TRBV18

cdr3_aa: ASSLDRGSGNTIY
j_call: TRBJ1-3
v_call: TRBV7-7

cdr3_aa: ASSILAGGGTGELF
j_call: TRBJ2-2
v_call: TRBV19

cdr3_aa: ASSSGDYLQMNTEAF
j_call: TRBJ1-1
v_call: TRBV27

cdr3_aa: ASRPGLAGNEQY
j_call: TRBJ2-7
v_call: TRBV6-1

cdr3_aa: ASSLAGQGYEQY
j_call: TRBJ2-7
v_call: TRBV7-9

cdr3_aa: ASSLSRGSYNEQF
j_call: TRBJ2-1
v_call: TRBV7-2

cdr3_aa: ASRTGIYEQY
j_call: TRBJ2-7
v_call: TRBV27

cdr3_aa: ASSLSYEQY
j_call: TRBJ2-7
v_call: TRBV7-9

cdr3_aa: ASSFWSGSYQETQY
j_call: TRBJ2-5
v_call: TRBV7-9

cdr3_aa: ASSLAIQIAKNIQY
j_call: TRBJ2-4
v_call: TRBV7-2

cdr3_aa: AWSSRLATGELF
j_call: TRBJ2-2
v_call: TRBV30

cdr3_aa: ASSFSRSYGYT
j_call: TRBJ1-2
v_call: TRBV5-4

cdr3_aa: ASSPGLGSGSGETQY
j_call: TRBJ2-5
v_call: TRBV5-8

cdr3_aa: ASSWRRTALQYNEQF
j_call: TRBJ2-1
v_call: TRBV5-1

cdr3_aa: ASSRLGQGGNTGELF
j_call: TRBJ2-2
v_call: TRBV2